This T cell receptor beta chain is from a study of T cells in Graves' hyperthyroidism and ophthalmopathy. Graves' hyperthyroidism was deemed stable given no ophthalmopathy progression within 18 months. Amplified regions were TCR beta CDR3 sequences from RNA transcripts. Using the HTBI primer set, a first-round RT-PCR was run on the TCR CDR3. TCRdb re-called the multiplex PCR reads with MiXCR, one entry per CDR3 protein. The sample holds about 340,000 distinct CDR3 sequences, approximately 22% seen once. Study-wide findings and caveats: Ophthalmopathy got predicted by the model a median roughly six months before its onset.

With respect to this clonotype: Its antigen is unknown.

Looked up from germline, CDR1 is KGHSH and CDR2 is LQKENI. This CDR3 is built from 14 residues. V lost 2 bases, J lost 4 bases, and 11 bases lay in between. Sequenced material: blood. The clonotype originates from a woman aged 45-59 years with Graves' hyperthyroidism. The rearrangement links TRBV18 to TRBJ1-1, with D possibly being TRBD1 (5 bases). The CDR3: CASSPGATATEAFF. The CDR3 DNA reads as TGTGCCAGCTCACCAGGGGCCACCGCCACTGAAGCTTTCTTT. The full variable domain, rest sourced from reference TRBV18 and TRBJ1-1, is NAGVMQNPRHLVRRRGQEARLRCSPMKGHSHVYWYRQLPEEGLKFMVYLQKENIIDESGMPKERFSAEFPKEGPSILRIQQVVRGDSAAYFCASSPGATATEAFFGQGTRLTVV.